This TCR beta chain was identified in a study of PD-1 blockade in classical Hodgkin lymphoma. Time point described: newly diagnosed, previously untreated cHL patient sample. By magnetic negative selection, CD4+ T cells were purified from thawed PBMCs. V was clipped by 3 bases and J by 8 bases; unmatched bases: 11. Germline V CDR1 and CDR2: SGHRS, YFSETQ. CDR3 length equals 15 residues. Generated by immunoSEQ multiplex PCR, the TCRdb table keeps only in-frame clones and is missing some. The data contain some 14,000 clones, approximately 86% of them singletons. The sequence came from a human donor with classical Hodgkin lymphoma. Sequences were obtained from CD4+ T cells from blood. V gene TRBV5-1 combines with J gene TRBJ2-1, with TRBD2 matching 7 bases. In nucleotides, the CDR3 is TGCGCCAGCAGCTCTGAGGGGACTAAAGGCCATGAGCAGTTCTTC. Translating gives CASSSEGTKGHEQFF.